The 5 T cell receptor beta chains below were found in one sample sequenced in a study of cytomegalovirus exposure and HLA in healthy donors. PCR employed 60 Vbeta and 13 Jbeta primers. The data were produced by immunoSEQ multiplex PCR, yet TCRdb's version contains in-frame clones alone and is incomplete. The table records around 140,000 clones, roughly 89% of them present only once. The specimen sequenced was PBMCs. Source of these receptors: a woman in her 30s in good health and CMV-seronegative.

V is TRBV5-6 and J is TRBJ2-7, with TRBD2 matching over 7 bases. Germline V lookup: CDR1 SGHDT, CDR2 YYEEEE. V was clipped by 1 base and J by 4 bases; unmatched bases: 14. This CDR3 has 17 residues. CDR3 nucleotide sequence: TGTGCCAGCAGCTTGAGTACAGCCGGACTAGAAGCGTACGAGCAGTACTTC. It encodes CASSLSTAGLEAYEQYF.

The CDR3 protein is CASSYGEGATNEKLFF. For the CDR3, the DNA is TGTGCCAGCAGTTACGGGGAGGGTGCAACTAATGAAAAACTGTTTTTT. The chain employs TRBV6-6 and TRBJ1-4; D ambiguous. Trimming pared 2 bases from V and 0 bases from J, leaving 10 bases between. Germline V gene data show CDR1 as MNHNY and CDR2 as SVGAGI (reference sequence). The CDR3 sequence is 16 residues long.

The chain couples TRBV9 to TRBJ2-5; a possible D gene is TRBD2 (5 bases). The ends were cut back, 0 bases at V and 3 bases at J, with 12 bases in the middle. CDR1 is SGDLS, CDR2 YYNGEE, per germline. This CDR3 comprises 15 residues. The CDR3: CASSVGGDYKETQYF. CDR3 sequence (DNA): TGTGCCAGCAGCGTAGGCGGTGACTACAAAGAGACCCAGTACTTC.

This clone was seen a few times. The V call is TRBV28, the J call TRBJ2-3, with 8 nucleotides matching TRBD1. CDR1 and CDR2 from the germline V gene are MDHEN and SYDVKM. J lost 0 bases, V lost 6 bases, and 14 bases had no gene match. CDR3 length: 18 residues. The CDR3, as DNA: TGTGCCAGCAGGGACCGGGACAGGAGCTACTCTAGCACAGATACGCAGTATTTT. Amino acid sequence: CASRDRDRSYSSTDTQYF.

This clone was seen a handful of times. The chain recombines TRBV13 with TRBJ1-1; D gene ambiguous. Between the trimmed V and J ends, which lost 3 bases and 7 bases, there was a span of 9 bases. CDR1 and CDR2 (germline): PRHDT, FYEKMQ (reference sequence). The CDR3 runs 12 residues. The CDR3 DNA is TGTGCCAGCAGCTTTTATCGCAGTGAAGCTTTCTTT. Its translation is CASSFYRSEAFF.